This record looks at one T cell receptor (beta chain) sequence and its context. Antigen specificity is unknown. CDR1 and CDR2 (germline): MNHEY, SMNVEV (reference sequence). V gave up 4 bases and J gave up 2 bases; unmatched junction bases: 5. The CDR3 contains 14 residues. This sample was included in a study of graft-versus-host responses after intestinal transplantation. Data came from immunoSEQ multiplex PCR; TCRdb stores just in-frame clones and leaves some out. The repertoire consists of tens of thousands of clones, with around 90% occurring once and the leading ten covering approximately 0.54%. Sequencing used unstimulated CD8+ T cells sorted from spleen or lymph node cells, obtained before intestinal transplant. The clonotype originates from a human donor who received an intestinal transplant. The J gene is TRBJ2-7, the V gene TRBV27, with 7 bases lining up with TRBD1. CDR3 coding DNA: TGTGCCAGCAGTTCTTGGGACAGCACCTACGAGCAGTACTTC. Its translation is CASSSWDSTYEQYF.